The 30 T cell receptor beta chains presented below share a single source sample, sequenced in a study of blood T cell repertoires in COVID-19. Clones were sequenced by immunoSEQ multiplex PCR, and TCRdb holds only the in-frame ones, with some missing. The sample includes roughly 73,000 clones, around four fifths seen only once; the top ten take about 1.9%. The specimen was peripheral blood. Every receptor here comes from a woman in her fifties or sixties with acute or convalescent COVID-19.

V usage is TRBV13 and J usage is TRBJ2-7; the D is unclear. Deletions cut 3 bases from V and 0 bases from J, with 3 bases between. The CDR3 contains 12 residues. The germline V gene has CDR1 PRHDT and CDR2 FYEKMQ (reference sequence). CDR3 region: CASSFRSYEQYF. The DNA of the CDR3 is TGTGCCAGCAGCTTCCGCTCCTACGAGCAGTACTTC. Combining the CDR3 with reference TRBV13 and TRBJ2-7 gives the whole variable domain AAGVIQSPRHLIKEKRETATLKCYPIPRHDTVYWYQQGPGQDPQFLISFYEKMQSDKGSIPDRFSAQQFSDYHSELNMSSLELGDSALYFCASSFRSYEQYFGPGTRLTVT.

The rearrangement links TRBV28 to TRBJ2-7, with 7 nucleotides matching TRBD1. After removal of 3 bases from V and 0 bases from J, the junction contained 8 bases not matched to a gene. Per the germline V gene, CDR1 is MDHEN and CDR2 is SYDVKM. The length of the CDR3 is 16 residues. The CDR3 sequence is CASSFGMAGGSYEQYF. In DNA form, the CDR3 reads TGTGCCAGCAGTTTTGGTATGGCAGGGGGCTCCTACGAGCAGTACTTC.

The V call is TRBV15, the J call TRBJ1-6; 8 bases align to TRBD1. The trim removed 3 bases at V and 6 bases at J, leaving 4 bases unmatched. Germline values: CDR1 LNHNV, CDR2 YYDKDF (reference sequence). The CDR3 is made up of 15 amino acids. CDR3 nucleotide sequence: TGTGCCACCAGCAGGGGGGACAGGAGTAATTCACCCCTCCACTTT. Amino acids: CATSRGDRSNSPLHF.

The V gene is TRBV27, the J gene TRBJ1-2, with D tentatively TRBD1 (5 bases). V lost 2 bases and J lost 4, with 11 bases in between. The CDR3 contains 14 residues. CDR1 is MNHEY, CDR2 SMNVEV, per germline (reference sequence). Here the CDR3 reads CASSLDQGVYGYTF. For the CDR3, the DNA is TGTGCCAGCAGTTTAGACCAGGGTGTCTATGGCTACACCTTC.

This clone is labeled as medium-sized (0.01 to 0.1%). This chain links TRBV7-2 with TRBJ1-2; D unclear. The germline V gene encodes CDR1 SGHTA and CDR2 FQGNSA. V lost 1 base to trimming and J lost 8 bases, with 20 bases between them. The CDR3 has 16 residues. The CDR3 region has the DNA TGTGCCAGCAGCTTAGGGGCCCTGGGCCAGAGACGGGGCTACACCTTC. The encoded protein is CASSLGALGQRRGYTF.

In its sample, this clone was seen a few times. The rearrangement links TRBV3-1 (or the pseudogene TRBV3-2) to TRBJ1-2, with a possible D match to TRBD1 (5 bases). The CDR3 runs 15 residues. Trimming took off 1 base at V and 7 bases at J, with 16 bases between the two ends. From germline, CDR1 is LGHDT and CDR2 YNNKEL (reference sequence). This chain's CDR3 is CASSQGTLGQGGYTF. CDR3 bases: TGTGCCAGCAGCCAAGGAACGCTTGGGCAGGGTGGCTACACCTTC.

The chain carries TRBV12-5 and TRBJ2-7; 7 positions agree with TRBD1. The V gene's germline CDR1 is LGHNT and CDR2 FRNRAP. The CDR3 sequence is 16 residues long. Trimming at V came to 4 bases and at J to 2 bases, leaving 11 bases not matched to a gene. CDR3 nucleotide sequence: TGTGCTAGTGGTTCGTTCCCGGGACAGAGAACCTACGAGCAGTACTTC. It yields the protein CASGSFPGQRTYEQYF.

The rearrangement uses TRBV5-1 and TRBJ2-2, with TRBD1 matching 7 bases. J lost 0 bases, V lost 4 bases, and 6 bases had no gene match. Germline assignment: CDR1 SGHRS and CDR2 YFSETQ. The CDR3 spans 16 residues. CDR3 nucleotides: TGCGCCAGCAGCCAAGACAGGGTAGCGAACACCGGGGAGCTGTTTTTT. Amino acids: CASSQDRVANTGELFF.

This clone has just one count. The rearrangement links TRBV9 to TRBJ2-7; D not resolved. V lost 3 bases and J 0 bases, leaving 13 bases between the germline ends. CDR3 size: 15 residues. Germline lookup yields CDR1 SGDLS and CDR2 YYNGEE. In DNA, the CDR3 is TGTGCCAGCAGCGATGGCCTAACTAACTCCTACGAGCAGTACTTC. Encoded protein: CASSDGLTNSYEQYF.

The CDR3 nucleotides read TGTGCCAGCAGTTACGCGGGGGGGCCAAACACCGGGGAGCTGTTTTTT. It translates to CASSYAGGPNTGELFF. The chain uses TRBV6-2 or TRBV6-3 and TRBJ2-2, with TRBD2 matching 9 bases. V shed 2 bases and J 2 bases; nucleotides not matched to a gene: 3. The CDR3 extends over 16 amino acids. Germline V lookup: CDR1 MNHEY, CDR2 SVGEGT.

As DNA, the CDR3 is TGTGCCAGCAGCCAAGAAAACCAGGGGACCCAGTACTTC. Translated: CASSQENQGTQYF. The V call is TRBV14, the J call TRBJ2-5; D may be TRBD1 (5 bases). The germline V and J ends were trimmed by 0 bases and 7 bases, with 9 bases remaining between them. The CDR3 has 13 amino acids. Germline V gives CDR1 SGHDN, CDR2 FVKESK.

Here the CDR3 reads CASSPGGVTGELFF. The CDR3 DNA sequence: TGCGCCAGCAGCCCCGGGGGGGTCACCGGGGAGCTGTTTTTT. The chain uses TRBV5-1 and TRBJ2-2; 8 positions match TRBD2. Germline assignment: CDR1 SGHRS and CDR2 YFSETQ. V lost 4 bases, J lost 4 bases, and 3 bases stayed unmatched. The CDR3 runs 14 residues.

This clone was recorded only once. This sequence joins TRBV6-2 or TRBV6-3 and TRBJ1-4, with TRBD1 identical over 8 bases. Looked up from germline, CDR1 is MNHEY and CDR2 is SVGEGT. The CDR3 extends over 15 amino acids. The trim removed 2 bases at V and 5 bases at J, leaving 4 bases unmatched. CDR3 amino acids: CASSYLGTGNEKLFF. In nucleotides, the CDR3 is TGTGCCAGCAGTTACCTTGGGACAGGCAATGAAAAACTGTTTTTT.

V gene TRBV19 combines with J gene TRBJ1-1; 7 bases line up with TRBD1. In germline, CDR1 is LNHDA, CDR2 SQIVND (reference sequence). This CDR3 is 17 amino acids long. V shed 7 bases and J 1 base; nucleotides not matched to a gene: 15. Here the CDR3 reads CASNPFGWDRKNTEAFF. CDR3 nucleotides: TGTGCCAGTAATCCTTTTGGCTGGGACAGAAAGAACACTGAAGCTTTCTTT.

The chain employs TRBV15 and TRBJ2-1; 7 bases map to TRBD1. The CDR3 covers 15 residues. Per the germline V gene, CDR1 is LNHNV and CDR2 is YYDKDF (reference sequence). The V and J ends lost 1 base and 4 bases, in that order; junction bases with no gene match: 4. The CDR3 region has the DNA TGTGCCACCAGCAGAGGGACAGGAACATACAATGAGCAGTTCTTC. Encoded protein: CATSRGTGTYNEQFF.

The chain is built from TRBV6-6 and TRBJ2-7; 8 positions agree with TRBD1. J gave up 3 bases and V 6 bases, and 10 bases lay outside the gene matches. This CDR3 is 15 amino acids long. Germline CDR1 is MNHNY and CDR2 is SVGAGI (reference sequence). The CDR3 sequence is CASSPQRTGSYEQYF. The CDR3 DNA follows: TGTGCCAGCAGCCCCCAACGGACAGGGAGCTACGAGCAGTACTTC.

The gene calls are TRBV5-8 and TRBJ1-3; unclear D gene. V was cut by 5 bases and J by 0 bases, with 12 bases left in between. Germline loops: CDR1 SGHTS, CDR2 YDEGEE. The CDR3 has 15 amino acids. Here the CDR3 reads CASSPRLFSGNTIYF. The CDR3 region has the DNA TGTGCCAGCAGTCCCAGACTGTTCTCTGGAAACACCATATATTTT.

The CDR3 loop reads CASSIIGRGRMSNQPQHF. The CDR3 DNA reads TGTGCCAGCAGCATAATCGGGCGGGGGCGTATGAGCAATCAGCCCCAGCATTTT. J is TRBJ1-5 and V is TRBV19, with a tentative D call TRBD1 (6 bases). This CDR3 spans 18 amino acids. Trimming stripped 9 bases from V and 1 base from J, with 25 bases between. The germline V gene has CDR1 LNHDA and CDR2 SQIVND (reference sequence).

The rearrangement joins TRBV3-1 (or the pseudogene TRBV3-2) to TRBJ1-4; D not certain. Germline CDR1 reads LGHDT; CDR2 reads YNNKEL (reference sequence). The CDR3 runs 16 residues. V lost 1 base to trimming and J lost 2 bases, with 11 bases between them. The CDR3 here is CASSQGWGGTNEKLFF. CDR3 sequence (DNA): TGTGCCAGCAGCCAAGGGTGGGGAGGTACTAATGAAAAACTGTTTTTT.

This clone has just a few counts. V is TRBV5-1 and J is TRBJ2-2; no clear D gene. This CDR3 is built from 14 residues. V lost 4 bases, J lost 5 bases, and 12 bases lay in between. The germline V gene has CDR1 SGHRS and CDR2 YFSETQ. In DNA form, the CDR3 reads TGCGCCAGCAGCCCCGACGCCGGGACCGGGGAGCTGTTTTTT. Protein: CASSPDAGTGELFF. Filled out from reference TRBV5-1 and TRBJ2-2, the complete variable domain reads KAGVTQTPRYLIKTRGQQVTLSCSPISGHRSVSWYQQTPGQGLQFLFEYFSETQRNKGNFPGRFSGRQFSNSRSEMNVSTLELGDSALYLCASSPDAGTGELFFGEGSRLTVL.

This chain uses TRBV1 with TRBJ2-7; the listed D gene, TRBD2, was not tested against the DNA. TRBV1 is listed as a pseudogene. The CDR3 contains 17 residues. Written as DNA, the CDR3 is TGCACCAGCAGCCAAGCCCCACTTTGTAACGTCGTCGACGAGCAGTACTTC. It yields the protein CTSSQAPLCNVVDEQYF.

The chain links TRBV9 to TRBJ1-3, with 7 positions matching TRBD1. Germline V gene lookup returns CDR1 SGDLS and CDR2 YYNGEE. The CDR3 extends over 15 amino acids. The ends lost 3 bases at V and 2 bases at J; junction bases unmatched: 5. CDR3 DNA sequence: TGTGCCAGCAGCGAAACAGGGGTGCCTGGAAACACCATATATTTT. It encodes CASSETGVPGNTIYF.

In nucleotides, the CDR3 is TGTGCCAGCAGCGTTGGGACTAGCGGGGGACTCCAAGAGACCCAGTACTTC. Its protein is CASSVGTSGGLQETQYF. This chain links TRBV9 with TRBJ2-5; TRBD2 matches at 14 bases. Germline V gives CDR1 SGDLS, CDR2 YYNGEE. The J segment lost 1 base and the V segment lost 2 bases, leaving 4 bases of the junction unmatched. The CDR3 has 17 amino acids.

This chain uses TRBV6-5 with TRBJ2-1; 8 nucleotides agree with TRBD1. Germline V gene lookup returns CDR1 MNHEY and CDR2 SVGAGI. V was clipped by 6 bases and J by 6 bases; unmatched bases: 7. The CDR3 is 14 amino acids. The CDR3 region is CASSFDRGSNEQFF. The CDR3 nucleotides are TGTGCCAGCAGCTTCGACAGGGGAAGCAATGAGCAGTTCTTC.

CDR3 loop: CASTGLTGRGGYSNQPQHF. The DNA for the CDR3 is TGTGCCAGTACCGGACTCACAGGGAGGGGGGGGTATAGCAATCAGCCCCAGCATTTT. V gene TRBV19 combines with J gene TRBJ1-5; tentatively, D is TRBD1 (6 bases). V lost 7 bases and J lost 0, with 25 bases in between. The CDR3 is 19 residues long. The germline CDR1 and CDR2 sequences are LNHDA and SQIVND (reference sequence).

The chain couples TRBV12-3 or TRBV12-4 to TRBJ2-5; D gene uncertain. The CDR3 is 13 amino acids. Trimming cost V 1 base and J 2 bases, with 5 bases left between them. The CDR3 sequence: CASSLGGQETQYF. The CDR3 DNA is TGTGCCAGCAGTTTAGGCGGACAAGAGACCCAGTACTTC.

The CDR3 here is CASRIGGTGNTGELFF. The CDR3 region has the DNA TGTGCCAGCAGAATAGGGGGGACAGGGAACACCGGGGAGCTGTTTTTT. The V and J genes are TRBV28 and TRBJ2-2; 8 nucleotides match TRBD1. Germline assignment: CDR1 MDHEN and CDR2 SYDVKM. V was clipped by 6 bases and J by 1 base; unmatched bases: 7. This CDR3 has 16 amino acids.

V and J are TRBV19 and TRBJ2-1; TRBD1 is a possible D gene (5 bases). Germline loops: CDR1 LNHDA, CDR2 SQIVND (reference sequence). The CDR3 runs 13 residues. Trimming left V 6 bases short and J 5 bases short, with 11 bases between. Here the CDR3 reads CASRRGTHNEQFF. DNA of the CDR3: TGTGCCAGTAGAAGGGGAACCCACAATGAGCAGTTCTTC.

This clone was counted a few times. The CDR3 region is CASSANGGRAPDTQYF. Written as DNA, the CDR3 is TGTGCCAGCAGCGCGAATGGCGGGAGGGCCCCAGATACGCAGTATTTT. The chain recombines TRBV2 with TRBJ2-3, with 9 positions matching TRBD2. With 6 bases clipped from V and 4 bases from J, the junction kept 11 bases outside the gene matches. This CDR3 contains 16 residues. Germline V lookup: CDR1 SNHLY, CDR2 FYNNEI.

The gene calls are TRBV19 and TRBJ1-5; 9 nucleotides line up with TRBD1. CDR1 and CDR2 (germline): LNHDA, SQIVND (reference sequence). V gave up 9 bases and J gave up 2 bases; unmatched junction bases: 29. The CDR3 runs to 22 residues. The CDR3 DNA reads TGTGCCAGCCTCCCCGCGGGGTTACAGGGGGCGCGAGGGGGGTGGCGCAATCAGCCCCAGCATTTT. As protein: CASLPAGLQGARGGWRNQPQHF.